The clone carrying this T cell receptor (beta chain) was found once. Its target is unknown. Trimming at V came to 2 bases and at J to 9 bases, leaving 5 bases not matched to a gene. Germline assignment: CDR1 MNHEY and CDR2 SVGAGI. CDR3 length equals 15 residues. The data stem from a study of shared clonotypes between healthy human individuals. Overall study findings and caveats: Generation probability values for non-shared clonotypes were lower than those for clonotypes shared by all four donors.

In the authors' workflow: With immunoSEQ giving junction-only sequences and no quality scores, filtering differed. Some clones are missing from TCRdb's copy, which holds only in-frame ones; the method was immunoSEQ multiplex PCR. V and J calls and clone size are as listed in that table; D and trimming were resolved from the DNA. Counted here are roughly 700,000 clones, less than 95% occurring once; the ten biggest clones make up 30% to 40%. Donors, healthy HIV-negative adults, lacked recent acute infections or vaccinations. The source is a man aged 18 to 35 in good health. Some clones in this sample may be carry-over from other donors' samples. This chain joins TRBV6-5 and TRBJ2-1; 12 nucleotides agree with TRBD1. Sequenced sample: memory CD8+ T cells from PBMCs. Documented subset: CD45RO+ cells pooled with CCR7-negative TemRA cells. CDR3 residues: CASSYTGQGAAEQFF. For the CDR3, the DNA is TGTGCCAGCAGTTACACGGGACAGGGGGCCGCTGAGCAGTTCTTC.